The 24 T cell receptor beta chains below come from one sample, sequenced in a study of T cell changes during pregnancy in multiple sclerosis. TCRdb keeps only in-frame clones here, not all; method: immunoSEQ multiplex PCR. The repertoire holds under 50,000 clones, with roughly 88% as singletons. The sequencing here drew on CD8+ T cells from peripheral blood mononuclear cells, taken in the first trimester of pregnancy. These TCRs come from a female donor with multiple sclerosis, enrolled in a pregnancy study.

This chain joins TRBV5-4 and TRBJ2-1, with 15 bases lining up with TRBD2. Germline V gene lookup returns CDR1 SGHNT and CDR2 YYREEE (reference sequence). V lost 4 bases to trimming and J lost 8 bases; unmatched junction nucleotides: 4. The CDR3 extends over 15 amino acids. The chain's CDR3 is CASSIGLAGGDEQFF. Here the CDR3 DNA reads TGTGCCAGCAGCATCGGACTAGCGGGGGGGGATGAGCAGTTCTTC. Based on the CDR3 plus reference TRBV5-4 and TRBJ2-1, the full variable domain is ETGVTQSPTHLIKTRGQQVTLRCSSQSGHNTVSWYQQALGQGPQFIFQYYREEENGRGNFPPRFSGLQFPNYSSELNVNALELDDSALYLCASSIGLAGGDEQFFGPGTRLTVL.

CDR3 sequence: CASSSTDRGDQPQHF. DNA for the CDR3: TGTGCCAGCAGCTCGACGGACAGGGGGGATCAGCCCCAGCATTTT. The chain carries TRBV7-9 and TRBJ1-5, with 10 bases fitting TRBD1. Germline V gene lookup returns CDR1 SEHNR and CDR2 FQNEAQ (reference sequence). Trimming cost V 4 bases and J 5 bases; bases outside gene matches: 5. This CDR3 spans 15 amino acids.

V and J are TRBV7-8 and TRBJ1-5; D might be TRBD1 (6 bases). Germline V CDR1 and CDR2: SGHVS, FQNEAQ. V shed 5 bases and J shed 7 bases, with 18 bases lying between them. The CDR3 length is 15 residues. DNA of the CDR3: TGTGCCAGCAGCCGTTACAGGGCAAGGGGGCAGCCCCAGCATTTT. It encodes CASSRYRARGQPQHF.

This chain joins TRBV6-6 and TRBJ2-7, with D possibly TRBD2 on 6 matching bases. The V gene lost 8 bases and the J gene lost 0 bases, with 14 bases spanning the gap. The CDR3 totals 14 residues. The germline V gene has CDR1 MNHNY and CDR2 SVGAGI (reference sequence). The CDR3 loop is CASRRDWYSYEQYF. The DNA for the CDR3 is TGTGCCAGCCGGAGGGACTGGTACTCCTACGAGCAGTACTTC.

The chain employs TRBV7-7 and TRBJ2-5, with 7 bases lining up with TRBD2. The length of the CDR3 is 15 residues. Germline trimming cut 5 bases from V and 2 bases from J; bases unmatched to any gene: 8. Germline values: CDR1 SSHAT, CDR2 FNYEAQ (reference sequence). The CDR3 coding sequence is TGTGCCAGCAGCCCAGATACTAGCGCTCAAGAGACCCAGTACTTC. This sequence encodes CASSPDTSAQETQYF. Based on the CDR3 plus reference TRBV7-7 and TRBJ2-5, the full variable domain is GAGVSQSPRYKVTKRGQDVTLRCDPISSHATLYWYQQALGQGPEFLTYFNYEAQPDKSGLPSDRFSAERPEGSISTLTIQRTEQRDSAMYRCASSPDTSAQETQYFGPGTRLLVL.

The chain employs TRBV27 and TRBJ2-3; tentative D call: TRBD1 (7 bases). The germline V gene has CDR1 MNHEY and CDR2 SMNVEV (reference sequence). This CDR3 is built from 14 residues. The germline V and J ends were trimmed by 6 bases and 5 bases, with 15 bases remaining between them. The CDR3 here is CASSLLAGGDTQYF. In DNA form, the CDR3 reads TGTGCCAGCAGCCTACTAGCAGGGGGAGATACGCAGTATTTT.

The rearrangement links TRBV7-9 to TRBJ1-5, with D possibly matching TRBD1 (5 bases). Trimming left V 1 base short and J 1 base short, with 11 bases between. Germline CDR1 is SEHNR and CDR2 is FQNEAQ (reference sequence). The length of the CDR3 is 16 residues. CDR3 loop: CASSLDLAGSNQPQHF. CDR3 nucleotides: TGTGCCAGCAGCTTAGACCTTGCAGGGAGCAATCAGCCCCAGCATTTT.

The chain is built from TRBV13 and TRBJ1-6; TRBD1 aligns across 9 bases. Trimming removed 3 bases from V and 7 bases from J; junction bases left unmatched: 4. The germline CDR1 and CDR2 sequences are PRHDT and FYEKMQ (reference sequence). The CDR3 sequence is 15 residues long. The CDR3 loop reads CASSFGTGWNSPLHF. The DNA for the CDR3 is TGTGCCAGCAGCTTCGGGACAGGGTGGAATTCACCCCTCCACTTT.

The chain has TRBV7-2 and TRBJ2-7, with TRBD1 identical over 7 bases. Looked up from germline, CDR1 is SGHTA and CDR2 is FQGNSA. J gave up 4 bases and V 5 bases, and 5 bases lay outside the gene matches. The CDR3 contains 13 residues. The CDR3 nucleotides read TGTGCCAGCAGCCTCCCGGGACAGTACGAGCAGTACTTC. Its protein product is CASSLPGQYEQYF.

The rearrangement joins TRBV21-1 to TRBJ1-2; the table's D call, TRBD1, was not checked against the DNA. TRBV21-1 is termed a pseudogene. CDR3 length: 13 residues. CDR3 coding DNA: TGTGCCACCAAAGGCCCAGGGGTTGCTGGCTACACCTTC. Protein product: CATKGPGVAGYTF.

The V call is TRBV30, the J call TRBJ1-5; D might be TRBD1 (5 bases). The CDR3 is 13 amino acids. From germline, CDR1 is GTSNPN and CDR2 SVGIG (reference sequence). Trimming took off 4 bases at V and 6 bases at J, with 13 bases between the two ends. CDR3 nucleotide sequence: TGTGCCTGGACGCCCGGGGGAATTCAGCCCCAGCATTTT. It encodes CAWTPGGIQPQHF. Drawing the rest from reference TRBV30 and TRBJ1-5, the complete variable domain is SQTIHQWPATLVQPVGSPLSLECTVEGTSNPNLYWYRQAAGRGLQLLFYSVGIGQISSEVPQNLSASRPQDRQFILSSKKLLLSDSGFYLCAWTPGGIQPQHFGDGTRLSIL.

The rearrangement links TRBV19 to TRBJ2-7, with 8 bases fitting TRBD2. Germline V gene lookup returns CDR1 LNHDA and CDR2 SQIVND (reference sequence). This CDR3 has 13 residues. The V segment lost 8 bases and the J segment 3 bases; nucleotides outside the gene matches: 6. CDR3 bases: TGTGCCAGTGGAGCGGGGGTCCACTACGAGCAGTACTTC. Its protein product is CASGAGVHYEQYF.

This clone was detected only once. This chain connects TRBV27 to TRBJ1-1, with 9 bases aligning to TRBD1. CDR1 and CDR2 from the germline V gene are MNHEY and SMNVEV (reference sequence). V was pared by 3 bases and J by 1 base, with 9 bases of the junction left unmatched. This CDR3 region has 17 residues. CDR3 sequence: CASSLGTGISKNTEAFF. The CDR3 DNA follows: TGTGCCAGCAGTTTGGGGACAGGGATAAGCAAGAACACTGAAGCTTTCTTT.

The rearrangement joins TRBV2 to TRBJ2-7; weak D call: TRBD1 (6 bases). Germline CDR1 reads SNHLY; CDR2 reads FYNNEI. This CDR3 has 11 amino acids. Trimming removed 7 bases at V and 4 bases at J, with 8 bases between. DNA of the CDR3: TGTGCCAGCAACAGGGAGTACGAGCAGTACTTC. Protein product: CASNREYEQYF.

The rearrangement links TRBV2 to TRBJ2-3; 11 positions agree with TRBD2. The germline V gene has CDR1 SNHLY and CDR2 FYNNEI. V lost 6 bases, J lost 3 bases, and 5 bases stayed unmatched. The CDR3 is made up of 15 amino acids. DNA for the CDR3: TGTGCCAGCAGGCCGGGACTAGCGGTAACAGATACGCAGTATTTT. It is translated as CASRPGLAVTDTQYF.

The V gene is TRBV19, the J gene TRBJ2-1; TRBD2 agrees at 12 bases. Unmatched junction bases numbered 1, after V lost 9 bases and J lost 4 bases. Germline CDR1 is LNHDA and CDR2 is SQIVND (reference sequence). This CDR3 has 13 amino acids. CDR3 amino acids: CASGLAGYNEQFF. CDR3 nucleotide sequence: TGTGCCAGCGGACTAGCGGGATACAATGAGCAGTTCTTC.

V usage is TRBV5-5 and J usage is TRBJ1-1; 9 bases map to TRBD1. The V segment lost 5 bases and the J segment 1 base; nucleotides outside the gene matches: 0. There are 13 residues in the CDR3. From germline, CDR1 is SGHKS and CDR2 YYEKEE (reference sequence). The CDR3 nucleotides are TGTGCCAGCAGGGACAGGGGGAACACTGAAGCTTTCTTT. This sequence encodes CASRDRGNTEAFF.

This rearrangement joins TRBV5-5 to TRBJ1-2; the D gene is possibly TRBD1 (6 bases). The germline gives CDR1 SGHKS, CDR2 YYEKEE (reference sequence). There are 15 residues in the CDR3. V lost 3 bases and J lost 3, with 15 bases in between. CDR3 nucleotide sequence: TGTGCCAGCAGCTACCGCAGGGGAATGGACTATGGCTACACCTTC. This encodes CASSYRRGMDYGYTF.

The rearrangement uses TRBV4-3 and TRBJ1-2; D is perhaps TRBD1 (5 bases). This CDR3 region has 13 residues. Germline V gives CDR1 LGHNA, CDR2 YSLEER. V dropped 0 bases and J dropped 8 bases, with 10 bases sitting between them. DNA for the CDR3: TGCGCCAGCAGCCAAGACAGGGCGGGGGGCTACACCTTC. Protein sequence: CASSQDRAGGYTF.

Worth noting for this clone: At one end the junction does not follow the germline gene, possibly because of a read error. CDR3 DNA: TGTGCCAACAGCGCAGGGAACGACTACGAGCAGTACTTC. Its translation: CANSAGNDYEQYF. The chain couples TRBV9 to TRBJ2-7; D may be TRBD1 (5 bases). Germline loops: CDR1 SGDLS, CDR2 YYNGEE. There are 13 residues in the CDR3.

This chain joins TRBV6-5 and TRBJ1-1; 8 bases agree with TRBD1. The CDR3 contains 15 residues. Germline assignment: CDR1 MNHEY and CDR2 SVGAGI. The V and J ends lost 3 bases and 1 base, in that order; junction bases with no gene match: 4. For the CDR3, the DNA is TGTGCCAGCAGTTATTTGGGGACAGGGAACACTGAAGCTTTCTTT. Translating it yields CASSYLGTGNTEAFF.

This clone was detected only a few times. In DNA, the CDR3 is TGCGCCAGCAGCCATCTTGAGAAAGGGGGGGCTGAAGCTTTCTTT. Its translation: CASSHLEKGGAEAFF. The chain has TRBV4-1 and TRBJ1-1; tentatively, D is TRBD1 (6 bases). The CDR3 length is 15 residues. The germline V and J ends were trimmed by 3 bases and 6 bases, with 17 bases remaining between them. Germline V gene sequence: CDR1 MGHRA, CDR2 YSYEKL.

In this sample, this clone turned up a few times. The chain has TRBV6-4 and TRBJ2-6; 8 bases are shared with TRBD2. Germline CDR1 is MRHNA and CDR2 is SNTAGT. There are 16 residues in the CDR3. V shed 4 bases and J 2 bases; nucleotides not matched to a gene: 4. CDR3 sequence reads: CASSVDSGAGANVLTF. The CDR3 coding sequence is TGTGCCAGCAGTGTAGATAGCGGGGCTGGGGCCAACGTCCTGACTTTC.

The chain combines TRBV9 with TRBJ1-4, with a weak D call TRBD1 (6 bases). Germline V gene lookup returns CDR1 SGDLS and CDR2 YYNGEE. V dropped 2 bases and J dropped 0 bases, with 8 bases sitting between them. CDR3 size: 15 residues. CDR3 sequence (DNA): TGTGCCAGCAGCGTGAGGACAGCAACTAATGAAAAACTGTTTTTT. Translating gives CASSVRTATNEKLFF.